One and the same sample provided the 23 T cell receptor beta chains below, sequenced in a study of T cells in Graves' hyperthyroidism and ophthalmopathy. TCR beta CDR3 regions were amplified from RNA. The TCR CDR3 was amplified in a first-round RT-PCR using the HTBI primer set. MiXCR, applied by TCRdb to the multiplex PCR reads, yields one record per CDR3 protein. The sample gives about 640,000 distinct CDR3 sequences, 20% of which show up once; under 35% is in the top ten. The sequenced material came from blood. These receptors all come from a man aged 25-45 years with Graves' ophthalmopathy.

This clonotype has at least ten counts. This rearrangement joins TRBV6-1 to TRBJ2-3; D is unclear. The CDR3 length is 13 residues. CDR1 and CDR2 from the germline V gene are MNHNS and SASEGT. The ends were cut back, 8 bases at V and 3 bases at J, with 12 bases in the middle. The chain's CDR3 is CASRGRVTDTQYF. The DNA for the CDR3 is TGTGCCAGCCGAGGAAGGGTGACAGATACGCAGTATTTT.

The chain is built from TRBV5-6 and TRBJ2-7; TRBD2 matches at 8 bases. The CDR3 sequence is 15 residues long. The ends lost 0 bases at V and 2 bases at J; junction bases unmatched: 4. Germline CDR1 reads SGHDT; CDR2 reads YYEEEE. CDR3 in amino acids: CASSLEGLGTYEQYF. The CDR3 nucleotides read TGTGCCAGCAGCTTGGAGGGACTAGGAACCTACGAGCAGTACTTC.

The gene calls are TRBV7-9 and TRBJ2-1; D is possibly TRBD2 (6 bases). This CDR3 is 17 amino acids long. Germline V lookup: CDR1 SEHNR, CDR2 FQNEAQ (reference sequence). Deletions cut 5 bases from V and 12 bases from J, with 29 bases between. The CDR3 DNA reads TGTGCCAGCAGCCCGCGTGCCGGGACTCACAAACTTGGTGGGCAGTTCTTC. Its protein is CASSPRAGTHKLGGQFF.

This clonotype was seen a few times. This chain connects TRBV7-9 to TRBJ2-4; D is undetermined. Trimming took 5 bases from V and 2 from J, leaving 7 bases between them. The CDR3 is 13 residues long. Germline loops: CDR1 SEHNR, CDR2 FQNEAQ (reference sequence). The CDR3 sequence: CASSPGTKNIQYF. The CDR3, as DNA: TGTGCCAGCAGCCCTGGGACCAAAAACATTCAGTACTTC. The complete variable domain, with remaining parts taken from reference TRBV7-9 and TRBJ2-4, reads DTGVSQNPRHKITKRGQNVTFRCDPISEHNRLYWYRQTLGQGPEFLTYFQNEAQLEKSRLLSDRFSAERPKGSFSTLEIQRTEQGDSAMYLCASSPGTKNIQYFGAGTRLSVL.

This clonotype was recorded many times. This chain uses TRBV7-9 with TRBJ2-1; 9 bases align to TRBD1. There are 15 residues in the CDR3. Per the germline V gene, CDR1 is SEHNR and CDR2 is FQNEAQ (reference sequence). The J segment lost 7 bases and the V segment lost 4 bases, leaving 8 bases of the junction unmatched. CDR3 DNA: TGTGCCAGCAGCTCAACAGGGGGCTTAAGGAATGAGCAGTTCTTC. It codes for CASSSTGGLRNEQFF.

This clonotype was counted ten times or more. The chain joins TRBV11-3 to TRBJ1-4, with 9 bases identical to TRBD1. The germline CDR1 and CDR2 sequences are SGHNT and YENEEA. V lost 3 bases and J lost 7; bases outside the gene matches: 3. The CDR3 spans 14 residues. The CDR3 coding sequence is TGTGCCAGCAGCTTCGAGACAGGGGGTGAAAAACTGTTTTTT. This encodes CASSFETGGEKLFF.

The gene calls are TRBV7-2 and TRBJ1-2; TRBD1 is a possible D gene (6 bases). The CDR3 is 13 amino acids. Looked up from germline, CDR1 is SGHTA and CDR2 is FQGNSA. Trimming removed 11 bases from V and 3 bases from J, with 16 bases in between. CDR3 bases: TGTGCCCTAGACATACAGGGTGACTATGGCTACACCTTC. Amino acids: CALDIQGDYGYTF.

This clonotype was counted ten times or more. Here the CDR3 reads CASSPQGVPEAFF. The CDR3 bases are TGTGCCAGCAGCCCACAGGGGGTCCCTGAAGCTTTCTTT. This rearrangement joins TRBV28 to TRBJ1-1; 8 nucleotides match TRBD1. CDR3 length equals 13 residues. Germline CDR1 MDHEN, CDR2 SYDVKM. Germline trimming cut 6 bases from V and 6 bases from J; bases unmatched to any gene: 6.

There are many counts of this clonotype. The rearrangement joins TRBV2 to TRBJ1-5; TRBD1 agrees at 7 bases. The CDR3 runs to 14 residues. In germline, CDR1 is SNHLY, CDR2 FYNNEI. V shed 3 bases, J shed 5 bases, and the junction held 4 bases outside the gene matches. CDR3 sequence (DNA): TGTGCCAGCAGTGATTGGACAGGCTATCAGCCCCAGCATTTT. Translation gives CASSDWTGYQPQHF.

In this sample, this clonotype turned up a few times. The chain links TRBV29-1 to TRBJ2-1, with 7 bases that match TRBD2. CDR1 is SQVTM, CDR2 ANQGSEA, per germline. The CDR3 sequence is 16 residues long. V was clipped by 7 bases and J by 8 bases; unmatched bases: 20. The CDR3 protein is CSASGVAGTFRDEQFF. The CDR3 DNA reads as TGCAGCGCATCCGGGGTAGCGGGTACTTTTCGGGATGAGCAGTTCTTC.

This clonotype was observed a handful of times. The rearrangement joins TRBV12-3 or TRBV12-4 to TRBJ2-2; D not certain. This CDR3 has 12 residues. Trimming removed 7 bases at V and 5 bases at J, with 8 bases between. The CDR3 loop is CASMPGTGELFF. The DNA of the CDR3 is TGTGCCAGCATGCCTGGGACCGGGGAGCTGTTTTTT.

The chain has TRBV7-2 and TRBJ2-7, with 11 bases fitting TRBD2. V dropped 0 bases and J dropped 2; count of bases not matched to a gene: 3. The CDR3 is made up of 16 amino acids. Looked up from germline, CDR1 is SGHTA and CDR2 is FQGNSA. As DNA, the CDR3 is TGTGCCAGCAGCTTAGCCGGGACTAGCGGACCCTACGAGCAGTACTTC. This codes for CASSLAGTSGPYEQYF.

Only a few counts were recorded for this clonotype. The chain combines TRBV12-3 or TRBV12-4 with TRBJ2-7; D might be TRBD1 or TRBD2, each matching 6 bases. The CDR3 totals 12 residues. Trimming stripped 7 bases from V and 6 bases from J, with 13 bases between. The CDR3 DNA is TGTGCCAGCACCGGCCCGGGGGCCGAGCAGTACTTC. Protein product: CASTGPGAEQYF.

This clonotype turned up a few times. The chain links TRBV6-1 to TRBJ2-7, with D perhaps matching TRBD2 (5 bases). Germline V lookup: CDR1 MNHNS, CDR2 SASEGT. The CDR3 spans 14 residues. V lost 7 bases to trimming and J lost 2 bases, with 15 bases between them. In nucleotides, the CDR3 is TGTGCCAGCATCATTAGCGACCTACCCTACGAGCAGTACTTC. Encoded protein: CASIISDLPYEQYF.

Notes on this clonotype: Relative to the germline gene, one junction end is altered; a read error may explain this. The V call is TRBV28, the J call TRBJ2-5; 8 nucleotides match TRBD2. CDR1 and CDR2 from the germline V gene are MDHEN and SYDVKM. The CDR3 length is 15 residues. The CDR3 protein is CASSLAGRVEEIQYF. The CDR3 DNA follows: TGTGCCAGCAGTTTAGCCGGGAGGGTAGAAGAGATCCAGTACTTC.

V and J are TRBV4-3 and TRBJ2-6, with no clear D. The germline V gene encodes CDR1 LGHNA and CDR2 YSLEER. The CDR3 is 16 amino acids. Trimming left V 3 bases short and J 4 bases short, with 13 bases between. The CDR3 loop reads CASSQKEHSGANVLTF. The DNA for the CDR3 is TGCGCCAGCAGCCAGAAGGAGCATTCAGGGGCCAACGTCCTGACTTTC.

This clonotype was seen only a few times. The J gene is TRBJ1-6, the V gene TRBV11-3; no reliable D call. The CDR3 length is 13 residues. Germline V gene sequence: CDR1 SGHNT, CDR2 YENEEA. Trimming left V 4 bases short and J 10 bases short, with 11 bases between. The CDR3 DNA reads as TGTGCCAGCAGCTCGGGAGGACGCTCACCCCTCCACTTT. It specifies CASSSGGRSPLHF.

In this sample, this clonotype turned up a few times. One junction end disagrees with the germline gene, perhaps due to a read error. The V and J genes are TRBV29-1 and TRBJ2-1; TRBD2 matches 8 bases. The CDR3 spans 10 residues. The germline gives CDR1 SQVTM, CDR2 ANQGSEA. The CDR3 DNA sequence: TGCAGCGCCGGGCGGGAGGAGCCGTTCTTC. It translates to CSAGREEPFF.

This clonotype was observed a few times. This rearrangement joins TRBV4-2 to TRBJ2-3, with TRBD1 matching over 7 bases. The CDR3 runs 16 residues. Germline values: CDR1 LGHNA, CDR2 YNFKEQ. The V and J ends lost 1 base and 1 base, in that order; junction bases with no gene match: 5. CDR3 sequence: CASSQGRGQGTDTQYF. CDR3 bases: TGTGCCAGCAGCCAAGGCCGCGGACAGGGCACAGATACGCAGTATTTT.

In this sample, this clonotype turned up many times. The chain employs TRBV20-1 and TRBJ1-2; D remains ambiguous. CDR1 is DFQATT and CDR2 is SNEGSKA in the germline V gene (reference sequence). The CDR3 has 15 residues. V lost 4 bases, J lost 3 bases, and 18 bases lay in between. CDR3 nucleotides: TGCAGTGCTACCGCCCGCCTGGGGAGGGACTATGGCTACACCTTC. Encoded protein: CSATARLGRDYGYTF.

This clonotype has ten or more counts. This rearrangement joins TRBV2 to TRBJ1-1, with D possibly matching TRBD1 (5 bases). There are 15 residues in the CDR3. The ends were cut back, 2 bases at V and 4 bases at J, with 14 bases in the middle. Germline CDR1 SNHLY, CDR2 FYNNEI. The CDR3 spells CASSEMLQGATEAFF. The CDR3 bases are TGTGCCAGCAGTGAAATGTTGCAGGGAGCCACTGAAGCTTTCTTT.

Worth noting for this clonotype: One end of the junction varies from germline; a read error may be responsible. The CDR3 protein is CASSKGLRFTNEKPFF. The CDR3 DNA reads TGTGCCAGCAGTAAGGGGCTGAGGTTTACTAATGAAAAACCGTTTTTT. The chain uses TRBV11-2 and TRBJ1-4; D is perhaps TRBD1 (5 bases). The CDR3 extends over 16 amino acids. Germline V gene data show CDR1 as SGHAT and CDR2 as FQNNGV.

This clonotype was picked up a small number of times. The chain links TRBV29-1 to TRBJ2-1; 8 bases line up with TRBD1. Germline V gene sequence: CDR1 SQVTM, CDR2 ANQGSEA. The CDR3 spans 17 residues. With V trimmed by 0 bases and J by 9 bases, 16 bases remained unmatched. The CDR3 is CSVEDPGGGFKGPEQFF. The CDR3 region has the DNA TGCAGCGTTGAAGATCCAGGGGGCGGTTTCAAAGGTCCTGAGCAGTTCTTC.